The 4 T cell receptor beta chains below were found in one sample sequenced in a study of T cells in Graves' hyperthyroidism and ophthalmopathy. Using RNA transcripts as the source, TCR beta CDR3 regions were amplified. RT-PCR in the first round (using the HTBI primer set) targeted the TCR CDR3. TCRdb analysed the multiplex PCR reads with MiXCR anew, one entry per CDR3 protein. The sample gives 500,000 to 600,000 distinct CDR3 sequences, over 15% of which show up once; about 17% is in the top ten. The sequenced material came from blood. Receptors originate from a woman younger than 30 with Graves' hyperthyroidism.

This clonotype was counted ten times or more. The chain uses TRBV12-5 and TRBJ1-1, with a possible D match to TRBD1 (5 bases). V lost 2 bases and J lost 6, with 13 bases in between. Germline values: CDR1 LGHNT, CDR2 FRNRAP. There are 14 residues in the CDR3. Here the CDR3 DNA reads TGTGCTAGTGGTTTGAAGGCTGGGGGGGCTGAAGCTTTCTTT. Protein: CASGLKAGGAEAFF. Using reference TRBV12-5 and TRBJ1-1 for the parts outside the CDR3, the full variable domain is DARVTQTPRHKVTEMGQEVTMRCQPILGHNTVFWYRQTMMQGLELLAYFRNRAPLDDSGMPKDRFSAEMPDATLATLKIQPSEPRDSAVYFCASGLKAGGAEAFFGQGTRLTVV.

The chain employs TRBV7-8 and TRBJ2-7; D is possibly TRBD2 (6 bases). CDR1 SGHVS and CDR2 FQNEAQ come from the germline V gene. Trimming removed 5 bases from V and 1 base from J, with 12 bases in between. The CDR3 has 14 amino acids. As DNA, the CDR3 is TGTGCCAGCAGCCTCAAGCGGGCATCCTACGAGCAGTACTTC. Translation: CASSLKRASYEQYF.

This clonotype occurred a few times. This chain uses TRBV28 with TRBJ2-4; D possibly matches TRBD1 or TRBD2 (5 bases each). The CDR3 spans 12 residues. Trimming removed 5 bases at V and 6 bases at J, with 8 bases between. Looked up from germline, CDR1 is MDHEN and CDR2 is SYDVKM. CDR3 DNA sequence: TGTGCCAGCAGTGGGACGATAAACATTCAGTACTTC. It is translated as CASSGTINIQYF.

The chain couples TRBV5-1 to TRBJ2-1; D gene ambiguous. The germline gives CDR1 SGHRS, CDR2 YFSETQ. V was trimmed by 5 bases and J by 0 bases, leaving 6 bases between them. The CDR3 is 13 amino acids. CDR3: CASRWSSYNEQFF. CDR3 sequence (DNA): TGCGCCAGCAGATGGAGCTCCTACAATGAGCAGTTCTTC. The variable domain in full, with the rest retrieved from reference TRBV5-1 and TRBJ2-1, is KAGVTQTPRYLIKTRGQQVTLSCSPISGHRSVSWYQQTPGQGLQFLFEYFSETQRNKGNFPGRFSGRQFSNSRSEMNVSTLELGDSALYLCASRWSSYNEQFFGPGTRLTVL.